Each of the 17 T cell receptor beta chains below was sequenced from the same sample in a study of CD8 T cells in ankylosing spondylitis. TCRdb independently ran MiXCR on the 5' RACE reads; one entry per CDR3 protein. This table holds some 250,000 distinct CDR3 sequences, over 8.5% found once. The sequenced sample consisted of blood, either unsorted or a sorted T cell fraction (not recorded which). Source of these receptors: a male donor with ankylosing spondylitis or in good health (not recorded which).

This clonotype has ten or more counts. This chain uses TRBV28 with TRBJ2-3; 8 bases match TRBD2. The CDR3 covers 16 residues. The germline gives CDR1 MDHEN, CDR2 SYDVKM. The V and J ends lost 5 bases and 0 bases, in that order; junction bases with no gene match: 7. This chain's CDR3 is CASSQSSGLSTDTQYF. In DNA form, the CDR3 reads TGTGCCAGCAGTCAATCTAGCGGGCTAAGCACAGATACGCAGTATTTT. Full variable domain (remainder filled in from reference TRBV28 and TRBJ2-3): DVKVTQSSRYLVKRTGEKVFLECVQDMDHENMFWYRQDPGLGLRLIYFSYDVKMKEKGDIPEGYSVSREKKERFSLILESASTNQTSMYLCASSQSSGLSTDTQYFGPGTRLTVL.

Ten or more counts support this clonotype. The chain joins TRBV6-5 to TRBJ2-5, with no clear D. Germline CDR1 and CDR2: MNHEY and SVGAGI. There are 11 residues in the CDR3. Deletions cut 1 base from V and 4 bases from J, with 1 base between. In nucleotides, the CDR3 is TGTGCCAGCAGTTACTTAGAGACCCAGTACTTC. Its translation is CASSYLETQYF.

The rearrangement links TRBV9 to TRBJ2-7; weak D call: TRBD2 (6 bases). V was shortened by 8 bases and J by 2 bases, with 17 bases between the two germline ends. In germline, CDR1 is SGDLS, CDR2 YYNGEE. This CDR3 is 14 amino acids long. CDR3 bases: TGTGCCAGGGGCGCGGGACTCCTAGCCTACGAGCAGTACTTC. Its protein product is CARGAGLLAYEQYF.

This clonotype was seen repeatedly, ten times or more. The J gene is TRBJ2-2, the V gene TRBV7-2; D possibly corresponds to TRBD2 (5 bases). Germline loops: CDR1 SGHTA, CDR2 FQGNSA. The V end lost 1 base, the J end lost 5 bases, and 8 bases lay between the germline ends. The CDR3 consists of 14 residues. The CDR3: CASSLGTGTGELFF. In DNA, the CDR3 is TGTGCCAGCAGCTTAGGGACGGGAACCGGGGAGCTGTTTTTT.

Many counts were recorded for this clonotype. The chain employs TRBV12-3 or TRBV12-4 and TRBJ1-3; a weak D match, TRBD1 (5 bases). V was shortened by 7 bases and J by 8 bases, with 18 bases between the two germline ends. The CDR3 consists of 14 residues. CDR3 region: CASTGGGLGDTIYF. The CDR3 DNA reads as TGTGCCAGCACAGGAGGCGGCCTGGGGGACACCATATATTTT.

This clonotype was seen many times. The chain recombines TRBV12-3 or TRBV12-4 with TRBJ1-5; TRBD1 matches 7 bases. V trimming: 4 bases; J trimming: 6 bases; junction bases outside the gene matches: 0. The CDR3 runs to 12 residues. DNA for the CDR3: TGTGCCAGCAGTTCAGGGGGTCAGCCCCAGCATTTT. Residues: CASSSGGQPQHF.

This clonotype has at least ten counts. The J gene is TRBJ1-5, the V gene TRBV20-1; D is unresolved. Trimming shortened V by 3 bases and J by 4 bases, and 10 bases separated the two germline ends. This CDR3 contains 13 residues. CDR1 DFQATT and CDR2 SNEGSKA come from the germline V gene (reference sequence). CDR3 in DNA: TGCAGTGCTAGTTGGGTGTCTAATCAGCCCCAGCATTTT. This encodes CSASWVSNQPQHF.

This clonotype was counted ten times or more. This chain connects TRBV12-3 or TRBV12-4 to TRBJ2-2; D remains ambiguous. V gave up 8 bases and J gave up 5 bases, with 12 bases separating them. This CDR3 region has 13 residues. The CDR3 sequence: CASVWGSTGELFF. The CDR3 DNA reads TGTGCCAGCGTATGGGGTTCGACCGGGGAGCTGTTTTTT.

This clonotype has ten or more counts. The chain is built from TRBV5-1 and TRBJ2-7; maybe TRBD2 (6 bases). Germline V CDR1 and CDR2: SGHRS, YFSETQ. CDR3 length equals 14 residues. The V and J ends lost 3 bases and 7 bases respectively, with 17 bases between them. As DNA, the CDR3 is TGCGCCAGCAGCTGGGGGGTTGGGGTCGAGGAGCAGTACTTC. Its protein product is CASSWGVGVEEQYF.

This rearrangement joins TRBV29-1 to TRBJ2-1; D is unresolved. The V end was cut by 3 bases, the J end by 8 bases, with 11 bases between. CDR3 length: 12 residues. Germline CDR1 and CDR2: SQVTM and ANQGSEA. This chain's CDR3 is CSVELRPDEQFF. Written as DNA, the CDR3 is TGCAGCGTTGAGTTACGCCCGGATGAGCAGTTCTTC.

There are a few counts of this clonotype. The CDR3 DNA follows: TGTGCCAGCTTCCCAGGGGGCATGGGAGGCACTGAAGCTTTCTTT. Protein sequence: CASFPGGMGGTEAFF. The chain carries TRBV6-1 and TRBJ1-1; 8 bases line up with TRBD1. V gave up 8 bases and J gave up 4 bases; unmatched junction bases: 12. The germline CDR1 and CDR2 sequences are MNHNS and SASEGT. CDR3 length equals 15 residues.

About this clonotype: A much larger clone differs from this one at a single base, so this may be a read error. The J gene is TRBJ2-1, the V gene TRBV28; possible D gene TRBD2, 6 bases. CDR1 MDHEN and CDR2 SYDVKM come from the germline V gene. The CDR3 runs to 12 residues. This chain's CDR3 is CASGLAYNEQLF. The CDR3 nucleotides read TGTGCCAGCGGCCTAGCGTACAATGAGCAGCTCTTC.

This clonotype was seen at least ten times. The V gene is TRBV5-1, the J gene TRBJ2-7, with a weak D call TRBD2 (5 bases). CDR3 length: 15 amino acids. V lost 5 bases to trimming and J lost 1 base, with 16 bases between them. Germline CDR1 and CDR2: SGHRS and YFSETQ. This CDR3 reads CASRWAYRGSYEQYF. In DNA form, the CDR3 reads TGCGCCAGCAGATGGGCCTACAGAGGGTCCTACGAGCAGTACTTC.

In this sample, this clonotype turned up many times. CDR3 amino acids: CASSLELVETQYF. CDR3 bases: TGCGCCAGCAGCTTGGAGCTAGTAGAGACCCAGTACTTC. This chain connects TRBV5-1 to TRBJ2-5; D gene uncertain. CDR3 length: 13 amino acids. Germline loops: CDR1 SGHRS, CDR2 YFSETQ. Trimming pared 0 bases from V and 4 bases from J, leaving 7 bases between.

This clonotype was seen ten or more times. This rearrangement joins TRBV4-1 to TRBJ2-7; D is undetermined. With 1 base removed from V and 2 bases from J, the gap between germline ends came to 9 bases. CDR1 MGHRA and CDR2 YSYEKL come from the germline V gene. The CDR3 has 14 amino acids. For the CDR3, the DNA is TGCGCCAGCAGCCAAGGCGTAGGGACCTACGAGCAGTACTTC. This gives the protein CASSQGVGTYEQYF.

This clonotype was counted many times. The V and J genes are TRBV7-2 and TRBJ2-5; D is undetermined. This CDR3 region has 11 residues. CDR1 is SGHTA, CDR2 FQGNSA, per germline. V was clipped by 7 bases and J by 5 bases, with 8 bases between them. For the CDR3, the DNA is TGTGCCAGCACCGGATATGAGACCCAGTACTTC. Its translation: CASTGYETQYF.

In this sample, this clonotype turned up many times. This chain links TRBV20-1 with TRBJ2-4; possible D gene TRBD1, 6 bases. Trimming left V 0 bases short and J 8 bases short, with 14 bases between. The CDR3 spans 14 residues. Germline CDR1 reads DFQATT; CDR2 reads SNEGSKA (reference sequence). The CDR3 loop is CSAREGTGIDIQYF. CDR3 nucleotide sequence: TGCAGTGCTAGAGAAGGAACAGGGATTGACATTCAGTACTTC.